This entry lists 18 T cell receptor beta chains sequenced from one sample in a study of naive and memory T cell subsets. An equimolar mix of two oligonucleotides served as the beta constant-region primer for TRBC1 and TRBC2. A single record per CDR3 protein comes from TCRdb applying MiXCR to the UMI-ligation and nested PCR reads. The profile shows approximately 85,000 distinct CDR3 sequences, roughly 7% of them singletons. The sample was central memory CD4+ T cells from blood. The receptors were gathered from a human donor in good health.

This clonotype showed up many times. The V and J genes are TRBV4-3 and TRBJ2-1; D not resolved. This CDR3 region has 14 residues. Trimming shortened V by 1 base and J by 4 bases, and 8 bases separated the two germline ends. CDR1 is LGHNA and CDR2 is YSLEER in the germline V gene. The CDR3 bases are TGCGCCAGCAGCCAAGTAACCCTTTACAATGAGCAGTTCTTC. This sequence encodes CASSQVTLYNEQFF.

A note on this clonotype: A much larger clone differs from this one at a single base, so this may be a read error. The V gene is TRBV6-4, the J gene TRBJ2-7; maybe TRBD2 (6 bases). The CDR3 covers 13 residues. CDR1 MRHNA and CDR2 SNTAGT come from the germline V gene. The CDR3 sequence is CASSVVGEAERYF. The CDR3 DNA follows: TGTGCCAGCAGTGTTGTTGGGGAGGCAGAGCGGTACTTC.

This clonotype was picked up many times. The gene calls are TRBV20-1 and TRBJ2-7, with D perhaps matching TRBD1 or TRBD2 (5 bases each). V was trimmed by 6 bases and J by 2 bases, leaving 14 bases between them. The CDR3 extends over 13 amino acids. Germline CDR1 reads DFQATT; CDR2 reads SNEGSKA (reference sequence). The CDR3 protein is CSASRDHAYEQYF. Written as DNA, the CDR3 is TGCAGTGCCTCCCGGGACCACGCCTACGAGCAGTACTTC.

Details on this clonotype: A much larger clonotype is one base distant, so this may be a read error. V gene TRBV7-9 combines with J gene TRBJ1-2; no clear D gene. Germline V gene data show CDR1 as SEHNR and CDR2 as FQNEAQ (reference sequence). The CDR3 runs 13 residues. Trimming left V 3 bases short and J 1 base short, with 6 bases between. CDR3 amino acids: CASSFSGNYGYTF. The CDR3 DNA is TGTGCCAGCAGCTTCTCAGGTAACTATGGCTACACCTTC.

This chain links TRBV6-6 with TRBJ2-5, with D possibly being TRBD1 (5 bases). Per germline, CDR1 MNHNY and CDR2 SVGAGI (reference sequence). This CDR3 region has 15 residues. V was clipped by 0 bases and J by 5 bases, with 13 bases between them. The CDR3 sequence: CASSYSAGLVETQYF. In nucleotides, the CDR3 is TGTGCCAGCAGTTACTCCGCAGGGCTAGTGGAGACCCAGTACTTC.

This clonotype was observed a handful of times. V gene TRBV5-1 combines with J gene TRBJ2-7; possible D gene TRBD1, 6 bases. The germline V gene encodes CDR1 SGHRS and CDR2 YFSETQ. V was shortened by 0 bases and J by 0 bases, with 19 bases between the two germline ends. The CDR3 runs to 18 residues. CDR3 protein: CASSLGGGPRSSSYEQYF. The CDR3, as DNA: TGCGCCAGCAGCTTGGGTGGGGGCCCGCGATCTTCCTCCTACGAGCAGTACTTC.

This clonotype turned up a few times. The chain employs TRBV7-6 and TRBJ1-3, with D tentatively TRBD1 (6 bases). Germline V CDR1 and CDR2: SGHVS, FNYEAQ. This CDR3 has 16 residues. Trimming stripped 5 bases from V and 0 bases from J, with 14 bases between. CDR3 protein: CASSGGLAHSGNTIYF. The CDR3 DNA reads TGTGCCAGCAGCGGGGGGCTGGCCCACTCTGGAAACACCATATATTTT.

This clonotype was seen ten or more times. This chain connects TRBV7-3 to TRBJ2-3; 7 bases are a match to TRBD2. J was trimmed by 2 bases and V by 0 bases; bases with no gene match: 5. This CDR3 is built from 16 residues. Germline CDR1 SGHTA, CDR2 FQGTGA. CDR3 sequence reads: CASSLTSRGDTDTQYF. CDR3 DNA: TGTGCCAGCAGCTTAACGTCTCGGGGGGACACAGATACGCAGTATTTT.

This clonotype was observed many times. The chain uses TRBV4-2 and TRBJ2-1, with D hard to call. The CDR3 runs 16 residues. Trimming took 0 bases from V and 0 from J, leaving 9 bases between them. Looked up from germline, CDR1 is LGHNA and CDR2 is YNFKEQ. The CDR3 DNA follows: TGTGCCAGCAGCCAAGAAAACACGGTCTCCTACAATGAGCAGTTCTTC. Translating gives CASSQENTVSYNEQFF.

This rearrangement joins TRBV19 to TRBJ2-7, with TRBD2 matching 8 bases. CDR1 is LNHDA, CDR2 SQIVND, per germline (reference sequence). The CDR3 consists of 14 residues. Trimming took 5 bases from V and 6 from J; bases not matched to a gene: 9. CDR3 protein: CASSSTAGVSEQYF. CDR3 nucleotide sequence: TGTGCCAGTAGTTCGACAGCGGGAGTGTCCGAGCAGTACTTC. Supplemented by reference TRBV19 and TRBJ2-7, the full variable domain reads DGGITQSPKYLFRKEGQNVTLSCEQNLNHDAMYWYRQDPGQGLRLIYYSQIVNDFQKGDIAEGYSVSREKKESFPLTVTSAQKNPTAFYLCASSSTAGVSEQYFGPGTRLTVT.

This clonotype was seen ten or more times. The gene calls are TRBV19 and TRBJ2-7, with D perhaps TRBD2 (5 bases). This CDR3 spans 13 amino acids. Germline-derived CDR1 and CDR2 are LNHDA and SQIVND (reference sequence). Trimming removed 5 bases from V and 6 bases from J, with 14 bases in between. The CDR3 nucleotides are TGTGCCAGTAGTTTGGGCCCGGGAAGCGAGCAGTACTTC. Residues: CASSLGPGSEQYF.

This clonotype was seen more than once but under ten times. The rearrangement uses TRBV29-1 and TRBJ2-3, with TRBD2 matching 12 bases. Germline V gives CDR1 SQVTM, CDR2 ANQGSEA. This CDR3 has 15 amino acids. V gave up 6 bases and J gave up 1 base; unmatched junction bases: 5. Written as DNA, the CDR3 is TGCAGCGTCAGCGGACTAGCGGGGCGCACAGATACGCAGTATTTT. Its protein product is CSVSGLAGRTDTQYF.

This clonotype was seen ten or more times. The V gene is TRBV28, the J gene TRBJ2-7, with 16 nucleotides matching TRBD2. Germline assignment: CDR1 MDHEN and CDR2 SYDVKM. CDR3 length: 15 amino acids. Trimming removed 8 bases from V and 5 bases from J; junction bases left unmatched: 6. CDR3 region: CASGGLAGGRDEQYF. Here the CDR3 DNA reads TGTGCCAGCGGGGGACTAGCGGGAGGGAGGGACGAGCAGTACTTC.

This clonotype was found many times. This rearrangement joins TRBV24-1 to TRBJ2-3, with TRBD2 matching over 7 bases. The V gene's germline CDR1 is KGHDR and CDR2 SFDVKD. Germline trimming cut 4 bases from V and 2 bases from J; bases unmatched to any gene: 8. This CDR3 region has 16 residues. The CDR3 loop is CATSDRHLAATDTQYF. As DNA, the CDR3 is TGTGCCACCAGTGACCGTCACCTAGCGGCCACAGATACGCAGTATTTT.

This clonotype occurred many times. The CDR3 nucleotides read TGTGCCAGCAGCCAACCTGGGACAGGCGTTAACTATGGCTACACCTTC. Its translation: CASSQPGTGVNYGYTF. The J gene is TRBJ1-2, the V gene TRBV4-2; 8 bases agree with TRBD1. Per the germline V gene, CDR1 is LGHNA and CDR2 is YNFKEQ. The CDR3 is 16 residues long. V was pared by 2 bases and J by 1 base, with 6 bases of the junction left unmatched.

This clonotype turned up a few times. The CDR3 loop is CASSYLGRTSYGYTF. The CDR3, as DNA: TGTGCCAGCAGTTACCTCGGCAGGACCAGCTATGGCTACACCTTC. V usage is TRBV6-2 or TRBV6-3 and J usage is TRBJ1-2; no clear D gene. Germline assignment: CDR1 MNHEY and CDR2 SVGEGT. Trimming stripped 2 bases from V and 4 bases from J, with 14 bases between. The CDR3 covers 15 residues.

This chain joins TRBV6-1 and TRBJ2-5, with a weak D call TRBD2 (6 bases). The germline V and J ends were trimmed by 8 bases and 0 bases, with 10 bases remaining between them. CDR1 and CDR2 (germline): MNHNS, SASEGT. This CDR3 is 13 amino acids long. The CDR3 DNA sequence: TGTGCCAGCGTCCGGGACTACCAAGAGACCCAGTACTTC. It is translated as CASVRDYQETQYF.

This clonotype was picked up a small number of times. The V call is TRBV4-2, the J call TRBJ2-7; D is possibly TRBD2 (5 bases). V gave up 0 bases and J gave up 0 bases, with 15 bases separating them. There are 17 residues in the CDR3. Germline CDR1 and CDR2: LGHNA and YNFKEQ. The CDR3 is CASSQDLARPNSYEQYF. The CDR3, as DNA: TGTGCCAGCAGCCAAGATCTAGCTAGACCGAACTCCTACGAGCAGTACTTC.